The clone carrying this T cell receptor (beta chain) has a single count. Its specificity is unknown. This sample was taken from a study of vaccination effects on CD4 cells after COVID-19. General study results and limits: At late timepoints after vaccination, vaccine- and infection-induced clones shrank markedly.

Trimming pared 4 bases from V and 0 bases from J, leaving 12 bases between. The CDR3 has 15 amino acids. The germline V gene encodes CDR1 SGHVS and CDR2 FQNEAQ. Profiled with immunoSEQ multiplex PCR; TCRdb holds only in-frame clones, not every one. Of about 45,000 clones in the sample, approximately 70% were seen once. Expansion with viral peptide pools was applied to antigen-specific CD4+ T cells by the ViraFEST assay prior to sequencing. Subsequent to approximately 11 days of culture, CD4+ T cells were isolated. The person had a PCR-confirmed SARS-CoV-2 infection during March to December 2020. V and J are TRBV7-8 and TRBJ1-2; tentatively, D is TRBD1 (6 bases). The receptor was isolated from a human donor who had a prior SARS-CoV-2 infection. The sample was CD4+ T cells from PBMCs cultured with a peptide pool, taken before COVID-19 vaccination. The DNA for the CDR3 is TGTGCCAGCAGCTCCAGGGGAGCCTCTAACTATGGCTACACCTTC. Amino acid sequence: CASSSRGASNYGYTF. The full variable domain, in which reference TRBV7-8 and TRBJ1-2 provide the parts outside the CDR3, is GAGVSQSPRYKVAKRGQDVALRCDPISGHVSLFWYQQALGQGPEFLTYFQNEAQLDKSGLPSDRFFAERPEGSVSTLKIQRTQQEDSAVYLCASSSRGASNYGYTFGSGTRLTVV.